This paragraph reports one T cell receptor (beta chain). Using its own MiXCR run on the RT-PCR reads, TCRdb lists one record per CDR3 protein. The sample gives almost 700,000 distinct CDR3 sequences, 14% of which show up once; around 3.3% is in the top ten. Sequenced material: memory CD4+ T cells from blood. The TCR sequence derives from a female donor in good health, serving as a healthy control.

The CDR3 loop is CSAKNPGTHEAFF. The DNA for the CDR3 is TGCAGTGCAAAAAACCCGGGTACGCATGAAGCTTTCTTT. The chain uses TRBV20-1 and TRBJ1-1; D unclear. Germline CDR1 DFQATT, CDR2 SNEGSKA (reference sequence). The CDR3 runs to 13 residues. V was cut by 6 bases and J by 7 bases, with 18 bases left in between.